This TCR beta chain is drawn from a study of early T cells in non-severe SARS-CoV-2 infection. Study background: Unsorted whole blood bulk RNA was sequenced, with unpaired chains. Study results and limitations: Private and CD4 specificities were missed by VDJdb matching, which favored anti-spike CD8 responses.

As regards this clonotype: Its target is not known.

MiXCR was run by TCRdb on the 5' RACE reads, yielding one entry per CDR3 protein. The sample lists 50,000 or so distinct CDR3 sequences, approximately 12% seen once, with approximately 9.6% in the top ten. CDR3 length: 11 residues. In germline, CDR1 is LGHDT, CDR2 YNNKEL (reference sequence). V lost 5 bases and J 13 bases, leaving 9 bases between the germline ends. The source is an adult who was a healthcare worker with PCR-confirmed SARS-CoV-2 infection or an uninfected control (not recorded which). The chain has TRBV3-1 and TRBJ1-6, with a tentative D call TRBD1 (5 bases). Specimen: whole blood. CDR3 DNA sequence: TGTGCCAGCAGCAACCAGGGTCCCCTCCACTTT. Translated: CASSNQGPLHF.